Below are 2 T cell receptor beta chains sequenced from a single sample in a study of T cells in localized non-small cell lung cancer. Clones were sequenced by immunoSEQ multiplex PCR, and TCRdb holds only the in-frame ones, with some missing. The repertoire holds tens of thousands of clones, with over 60% as singletons. The input for sequencing was PBMCs, taken before any cancer treatment. The receptor set was obtained from a woman aged 35-70 years with stage II lung adenocarcinoma.

The chain recombines TRBV28 with TRBJ1-5; D not resolved. V was clipped by 8 bases and J by 7 bases, with 27 bases between them. The CDR3 covers 17 residues. Germline V CDR1 and CDR2: MDHEN, SYDVKM. CDR3 amino acids: CASGIAEGTEVFQPQHF. DNA for the CDR3: TGTGCCAGCGGGATCGCGGAGGGAACCGAAGTGTTCCAGCCCCAGCATTTT.

CDR3 sequence: CASSDTRSGNTIYF. The CDR3 DNA reads as TGTGCCAGCAGTGACACTAGGTCTGGAAACACCATATATTTT. The chain joins TRBV2 to TRBJ1-3, with unresolved D. This CDR3 comprises 14 residues. Germline loops: CDR1 SNHLY, CDR2 FYNNEI. V lost 3 bases, J lost 1 base, and 7 bases lay in between.